The clone carrying this T cell receptor beta chain was observed many times. The data were taken from a study of Graves' ophthalmopathy and Graves' hyperthyroidism. Clinical symptoms, serum thyroxine, TRAb, thyroid ultrasound and orbital computed tomography formed the basis of diagnosis. Scientists amplified the TCR beta CDR3 regions from RNA transcripts. First-round RT-PCR used HTBI primers; second-round multiplex PCR followed. TCRdb reprocessed the multiplex PCR reads via MiXCR and lists one record per CDR3 protein. The repertoire holds about 660,000 distinct CDR3 sequences, with about 38% as singletons. In germline, CDR1 is ENHRY, CDR2 SYGVKD. The CDR3 loop spans 13 amino acids. Trimming shortened V by 10 bases and J by 0 bases, and 13 bases separated the two germline ends.

The genes are TRBV10-3 and TRBJ2-7; possibly TRBD1 or TRBD2 for D (5 bases each). The receptor's source is an adult man with Graves' ophthalmopathy. The sequencing input was peripheral blood. CDR3 protein: CATGARDSYEQYF. The DNA for the CDR3 is TGTGCCACCGGGGCCAGGGACTCCTACGAGCAGTACTTC.